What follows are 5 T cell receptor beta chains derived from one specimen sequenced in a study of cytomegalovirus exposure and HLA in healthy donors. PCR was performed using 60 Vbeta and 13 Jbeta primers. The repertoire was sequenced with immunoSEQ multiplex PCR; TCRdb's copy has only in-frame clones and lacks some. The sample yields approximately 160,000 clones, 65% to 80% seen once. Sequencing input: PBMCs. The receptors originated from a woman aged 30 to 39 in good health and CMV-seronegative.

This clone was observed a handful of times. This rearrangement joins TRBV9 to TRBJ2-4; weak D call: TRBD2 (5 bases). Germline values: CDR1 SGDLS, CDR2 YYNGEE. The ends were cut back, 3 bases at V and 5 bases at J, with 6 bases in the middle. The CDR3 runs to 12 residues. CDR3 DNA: TGTGCCAGCAGCGACGGGGAAAACATTCAGTACTTC. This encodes CASSDGENIQYF.

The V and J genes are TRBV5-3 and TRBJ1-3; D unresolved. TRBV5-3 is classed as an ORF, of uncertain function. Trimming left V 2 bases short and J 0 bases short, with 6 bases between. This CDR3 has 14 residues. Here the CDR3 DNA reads TGTGCCAGAAGCTTTTCCTTCTCTGGAAACACCATATATTTT. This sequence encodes CARSFSFSGNTIYF.

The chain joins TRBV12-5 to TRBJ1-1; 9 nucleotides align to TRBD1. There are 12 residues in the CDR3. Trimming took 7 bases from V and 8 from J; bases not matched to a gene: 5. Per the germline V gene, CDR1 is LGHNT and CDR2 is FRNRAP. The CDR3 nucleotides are TGTGCTAGTGCACCGGGACAGGGAGAAGCTTTCTTT. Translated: CASAPGQGEAFF.

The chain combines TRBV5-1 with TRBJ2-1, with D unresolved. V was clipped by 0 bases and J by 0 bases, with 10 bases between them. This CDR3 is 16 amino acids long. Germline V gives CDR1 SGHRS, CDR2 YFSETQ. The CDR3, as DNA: TGCGCCAGCAGCTTGGACGGCGGAAGCTCCTACAATGAGCAGTTCTTC. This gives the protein CASSLDGGSSYNEQFF. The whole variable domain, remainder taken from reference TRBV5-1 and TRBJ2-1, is KAGVTQTPRYLIKTRGQQVTLSCSPISGHRSVSWYQQTPGQGLQFLFEYFSETQRNKGNFPGRFSGRQFSNSRSEMNVSTLELGDSALYLCASSLDGGSSYNEQFFGPGTRLTVL.

The CDR3 DNA is TGTGCCAGCACCCTTCGACAGGGGGAGATCTACGAGCAGTACTTC. The encoded protein is CASTLRQGEIYEQYF. This chain uses TRBV2 with TRBJ2-7; 9 bases line up with TRBD1. This CDR3 has 15 residues. Losses at the gene ends were 7 bases for V and 3 bases for J; bases not matched to a gene: 10. In germline, CDR1 is SNHLY, CDR2 FYNNEI. The full variable domain, completed using reference TRBV2 and TRBJ2-7, is EPEVTQTPSHQVTQMGQEVILRCVPISNHLYFYWYRQILGQKVEFLVSFYNNEISEKSEIFDDQFSVERPDGSNFTLKIRSTKLEDSAMYFCASTLRQGEIYEQYFGPGTRLTVT.